This T cell receptor (beta chain) is drawn from a study of sequential checkpoint blockade in melanoma. Study overall: Patients were randomized 1:1 to nivolumab-then-ipilimumab or ipilimumab-then-nivolumab first-line.

This clone was counted once. Treatment specified: randomized to nivolumab then ipilimumab (arm A) or the reverse (arm B). DNA-damaging chemotherapy had not been given to any patient beforehand. PBMC sorting kept live CD3+CD8+ cells without CD19 or CD56. The CDR3 runs 18 residues. Germline V CDR1 and CDR2: SGDLS, YYNGEE. With V trimmed by 0 bases and J by 0 bases, 9 bases remained unmatched. Clones were sequenced by immunoSEQ multiplex PCR, and TCRdb holds only the in-frame ones, with some missing. The sample records roughly 2,900 clones, around 50% being singletons. This sequence joins TRBV9 and TRBJ2-1; 7 bases map to TRBD2. The receptor was isolated from a human donor with melanoma. Sequenced here: CD8+ T cells sorted from blood (inferred from file names), sampled from a patient given nivolumab and ipilimumab in sequence. In nucleotides, the CDR3 is TGTGCCAGCAGCGTAGATCGACTAGCAGATAGCTCCTACAATGAGCAGTTCTTC. This gives the protein CASSVDRLADSSYNEQFF. The whole variable domain, remainder taken from reference TRBV9 and TRBJ2-1, is DSGVTQTPKHLITATGQRVTLRCSPRSGDLSVYWYQQSLDQGLQFLIQYYNGEERAKGNILERFSAQQFPDLHSELNLSSLELGDSALYFCASSVDRLADSSYNEQFFGPGTRLTVL.